This T cell receptor beta chain was profiled in a study of early T cells in non-severe SARS-CoV-2 infection. About the study: The authors sequenced bulk RNA from unsorted whole blood, leaving chains unpaired.

Trimming took 8 bases from V and 8 from J, leaving 9 bases between them. Germline CDR1 reads LGHDT; CDR2 reads YNNKEL (reference sequence). CDR3 length equals 10 residues. There are a few counts of this clonotype. Its antigen is undetermined. Study-level points and caveats: The matching step, a VDJdb search, favored anti-spike CD8 responses and missed private and CD4 specificities.

Unique molecular identifiers tagged individual cDNA molecules. TCRdb recomputed calls from the 5' RACE reads with MiXCR, one row per CDR3 protein. The data contain 98,000 or so distinct CDR3 sequences, approximately 12% of them singletons. The receptor was derived from an adult who was a healthcare worker with PCR-confirmed SARS-CoV-2 infection or an uninfected control (not recorded which). V and J are TRBV3-1 and TRBJ1-2, with D unresolved. The sequences come from whole blood, collected at baseline. The CDR3: CASGPGGYTF. DNA for the CDR3: TGTGCCAGCGGGCCAGGAGGCTACACCTTC. Full variable domain (missing parts from reference TRBV3-1 and TRBJ1-2): DTAVSQTPKYLVTQMGNDKSIKCEQNLGHDTMYWYKQDSKKFLKIMFSYNNKELIINETVPNRFSPKSPDKAHLNLHINSLELGDSAVYFCASGPGGYTFGSGTRLTVV.